This T cell receptor (beta chain) was identified during a study of T-cell memory formation after mild COVID-19. Across the study: Clusters of TCRs were largely donor specific.

From the 5' RACE reads, TCRdb called clonotypes with MiXCR, one entry per CDR3 protein. The data contain some 260,000 distinct CDR3 sequences, about 16% of them singletons. This clonotype was detected only a few times. The antigen remains unidentified. This CDR3 region has 14 residues. The junction had 6 bases not matched to a gene; V was cut back by 5 bases and J by 4 bases. CDR1 and CDR2 from the germline V gene are DFQATT and SNEGSKA (reference sequence). Study results and caveats: Later expanders leaned CD4+, whereas clones that contracted between day 15 and 85 were balanced CD4/CD8. Clones which contracted sat mainly in CM and EM if CD4+, and in EMRA if CD8+.

The source is a man aged 18 to 29 who had mild COVID-19 (a few samples of this study predate the infection). Cell type and time point are not known. The V call is TRBV20-1, the J call TRBJ1-4, with 8 bases identical to TRBD1. The sequenced material came from PBMCs or a T cell subset sorted from them (not recorded which). The chain's CDR3 is CSAPRTGNNEKLFF. As DNA, the CDR3 is TGCAGTGCTCCTCGGACAGGGAATAATGAAAAACTGTTTTTT.